A single sample is the source of the 10 T cell receptor beta chains below, sequenced in a study of a mutant IDH1 vaccine in newly diagnosed glioma. Assay: immunoSEQ multiplex PCR; the TCRdb copy retains only in-frame clones and omits some. The sample carries about 38,000 clones, 78% recorded once. No antigens are known for them. Time point reported: week 5, during vaccination. What each vaccine dose contained was 300 ug of mutant IDH1 20-mer peptide, accompanied by topical imiquimod. The sequences come from PBMCs, collected from a glioma patient whose treatment included an IDH1 peptide vaccine. The receptors shown here come from a man between 35 and 55 years old with glioma.

This rearrangement joins TRBV19 to TRBJ2-7; TRBD2 might be the D (6 bases). Looked up from germline, CDR1 is LNHDA and CDR2 is SQIVND (reference sequence). Trimming cost V 3 bases and J 2 bases, with 11 bases left between them. The CDR3 sequence is 14 residues long. The chain's CDR3 is CASSISGSTYEQYF. The CDR3 bases are TGTGCCAGTAGTATTAGCGGAAGTACCTACGAGCAGTACTTC.

In DNA, the CDR3 is TGTGCCAGCAGCGTGACAGCAAACTATGGCTACACCTTC. Protein: CASSVTANYGYTF. The chain has TRBV7-9 and TRBJ1-2, with D maybe TRBD1 (5 bases). V was clipped by 5 bases and J by 2 bases, with 9 bases between them. CDR1 is SEHNR, CDR2 FQNEAQ, per germline (reference sequence). There are 13 residues in the CDR3.

The gene calls are TRBV5-8 and TRBJ1-6; tentatively, D is TRBD1 (5 bases). The germline V and J ends were trimmed by 4 bases and 14 bases, with 16 bases remaining between them. The germline CDR1 and CDR2 sequences are SGHTS and YDEGEE. CDR3 length: 13 residues. The DNA for the CDR3 is TGTGCCAGCAGCCGGGGACCTGGGGCAGCCCTCCACTTT. This translates into CASSRGPGAALHF.

The chain uses TRBV7-9 and TRBJ2-1; the D call may be TRBD1 or TRBD2 (5 bases each). Trimming removed 11 bases from V and 3 bases from J, with 14 bases in between. Germline CDR1 SEHNR, CDR2 FQNEAQ (reference sequence). The CDR3 spans 13 residues. The CDR3 sequence: CAGTKDSYNEQFF. In DNA form, the CDR3 reads TGTGCCGGGACCAAAGACAGCTACAATGAGCAGTTCTTC.

The genes are TRBV9 and TRBJ1-2; no definite D call. Trimming cost V 0 bases and J 0 bases, with 9 bases left between them. This CDR3 has 15 amino acids. Germline assignment: CDR1 SGDLS and CDR2 YYNGEE. The CDR3 sequence: CASSVGVGSNYGYTF. The DNA for the CDR3 is TGTGCCAGCAGCGTAGGGGTAGGGTCTAACTATGGCTACACCTTC.

This clone was counted only a few times. V usage is TRBV30 and J usage is TRBJ1-2; 10 bases are a match to TRBD1. The V segment lost 2 bases and the J segment 5 bases; nucleotides outside the gene matches: 2. CDR3 length: 13 residues. Germline CDR1 GTSNPN, CDR2 SVGIG (reference sequence). The CDR3 region has the DNA TGTGCCTGGAGTTCGGACAGGGGGTATGGCTACACCTTC. Its protein product is CAWSSDRGYGYTF.

This clone was detected only a few times. This chain uses TRBV5-1 with TRBJ1-1; 7 bases are shared with TRBD1. Germline V gene sequence: CDR1 SGHRS, CDR2 YFSETQ. The V and J ends lost 3 bases and 7 bases, in that order; junction bases with no gene match: 6. The CDR3 covers 13 residues. CDR3 amino acids: CASSSSTGYEAFF. The CDR3 DNA reads as TGCGCCAGCAGCTCCTCGACAGGGTATGAAGCTTTCTTT.

The J gene is TRBJ2-7, the V gene TRBV30, with D possibly TRBD1 on 6 matching bases. The CDR3 totals 13 residues. Germline V lookup: CDR1 GTSNPN, CDR2 SVGIG (reference sequence). Trimming took 4 bases from V and 2 from J, leaving 12 bases between them. CDR3 DNA sequence: TGTGCCTGGACAGGACAGTTAACCTACGAGCAGTACTTC. It encodes CAWTGQLTYEQYF. Using reference TRBV30 and TRBJ2-7 for the parts outside the CDR3, the full variable domain is SQTIHQWPATLVQPVGSPLSLECTVEGTSNPNLYWYRQAAGRGLQLLFYSVGIGQISSEVPQNLSASRPQDRQFILSSKKLLLSDSGFYLCAWTGQLTYEQYFGPGTRLTVT.

The chain employs TRBV25-1 and TRBJ2-5, with unresolved D. Trimming cost V 6 bases and J 8 bases, with 7 bases left between them. The CDR3 spans 10 residues. The germline V gene encodes CDR1 MGHDK and CDR2 SYGVNS. CDR3 coding DNA: TGTGCCAGCAGCCGAGAAACCCAGTACTTC. Translation: CASSRETQYF.

J is TRBJ2-3 and V is TRBV5-6; D not certain. The CDR3 spans 11 residues. Trimming cost V 4 bases and J 2 bases, with 2 bases left between them. Germline lookup yields CDR1 SGHDT and CDR2 YYEEEE. The CDR3, as DNA: TGTGCCAGCAGCGTCACAGATACGCAGTATTTT. Translating gives CASSVTDTQYF. The entire variable domain, with the rest obtained from reference TRBV5-6 and TRBJ2-3, is as follows: DAGVTQSPTHLIKTRGQQVTLRCSPKSGHDTVSWYQQALGQGPQFIFQYYEEEERQRGNFPDRFSGHQFPNYSSELNVNALLLGDSALYLCASSVTDTQYFGPGTRLTVL.